This TCR beta chain was profiled in a study of cytomegalovirus exposure and HLA in healthy donors. Study findings and constraints: Analyzed later, association rates of TCRs varied across HLA loci, with DRB1 most and HLA-C fewest. Indistinguishable V segments, including TRBV6-2 and TRBV6-3, were excluded. Reportedly, TCR beta sequences accurately predicted HLA-A and HLA-B alleles in most subjects.

Sampled while nominally healthy, donors likely had unrecorded immune exposures. A word on this clone: Its antigen is unknown.

The CDR3 has 10 amino acids. Germline CDR1 is MNHNY and CDR2 is SVGAGI (reference sequence). Trimming cost V 9 bases and J 8 bases, with 10 bases left between them. PCR used 60 Vbeta primers and 13 Jbeta primers. Profiling relied on immunoSEQ multiplex PCR, and the TCRdb table lists in-frame clones only, not all of them. The table has around 140,000 clones, approximately 82% seen once; the top ten hold more than 9.5%. The sample consisted of PBMCs. V gene TRBV6-6 combines with J gene TRBJ1-1; the D gene is possibly TRBD1 (6 bases). The clonotype comes from a woman in her sixties or seventies in good health and CMV-seropositive. The CDR3 sequence is CASGQPEAFF. The CDR3, as DNA: TGTGCCAGTGGACAGCCAGAAGCTTTCTTT.